Presented here are 5 T cell receptor beta chains from one specimen sequenced in a study of cytomegalovirus exposure and HLA in healthy donors. It was with 60 Vbeta and 13 Jbeta primers that the PCR ran. Sequencing used immunoSEQ multiplex PCR; TCRdb keeps in-frame clones, though not all of them. The listing records nearly 200,000 clones. The sequenced sample consisted of PBMCs. These receptors came from a boy younger than 18 in good health and CMV-seronegative.

The chain has TRBV28 and TRBJ2-5; no clear D gene. Per germline, CDR1 MDHEN and CDR2 SYDVKM. The CDR3 is 11 residues long. Trimming removed 7 bases from V and 5 bases from J, with 8 bases in between. CDR3 sequence (DNA): TGTGCCAGCACCACTATGGAGACCCAGTACTTC. It is translated as CASTTMETQYF.

The V and J genes are TRBV5-1 and TRBJ2-3; 11 nucleotides match TRBD2. In germline, CDR1 is SGHRS, CDR2 YFSETQ. CDR3 length: 18 amino acids. V shed 4 bases and J 1 base; nucleotides not matched to a gene: 11. CDR3 bases: TGCGCCAGCAGCCTAGGACTAGCGGGCCGCCTACGCACAGATACGCAGTATTTT. Amino acid sequence: CASSLGLAGRLRTDTQYF.

The V gene is TRBV7-9, the J gene TRBJ1-4; a weak D match, TRBD1 (5 bases). The V and J ends lost 5 bases and 0 bases respectively, with 10 bases between them. This CDR3 is 15 amino acids long. Per germline, CDR1 SEHNR and CDR2 FQNEAQ (reference sequence). CDR3: CASSPTTATNEKLFF. CDR3 bases: TGTGCCAGCAGCCCAACGACAGCAACTAATGAAAAACTGTTTTTT.

This sequence joins TRBV7-9 and TRBJ2-7; 8 nucleotides line up with TRBD1. The germline V gene encodes CDR1 SEHNR and CDR2 FQNEAQ (reference sequence). The CDR3 totals 16 residues. The V and J ends lost 4 bases and 0 bases, in that order; junction bases with no gene match: 8. CDR3 in amino acids: CASSSNPGTGSYEQYF. CDR3 nucleotide sequence: TGTGCCAGCAGCTCGAATCCCGGGACAGGCTCCTACGAGCAGTACTTC.

As DNA, the CDR3 is TGTGCCAGCAGCACTCCGGGCTATGGCTACACCTTC. It encodes CASSTPGYGYTF. This chain uses TRBV5-4 with TRBJ1-2; D not resolved. The length of the CDR3 is 12 residues. V was shortened by 4 bases and J by 4 bases, with 8 bases between the two germline ends. Germline values: CDR1 SGHNT, CDR2 YYREEE (reference sequence).